This T cell receptor (beta chain) was found in a study of technical replicates of blood from a handful of donors. This CDR3 comprises 13 residues. V was trimmed by 0 bases and J by 8 bases, leaving 5 bases between them. The germline V gene has CDR1 SGHVS and CDR2 FQNEAQ. The assay was immunoSEQ multiplex PCR, and TCRdb's table has in-frame clones only and misses some. The data hold 53,000 or so clones, with 86% observed a single time. The receptor was derived from a human donor in good health. Some clones in this sample may be carry-over from other donors' samples. This chain uses TRBV7-8 with TRBJ1-6; D gene unclear. The sample taken for sequencing was PBMCs. The CDR3, as DNA: TGTGCCAGCAGCTTAGCGCGGGATTCACCCCTCCACTTT. This gives the protein CASSLARDSPLHF.